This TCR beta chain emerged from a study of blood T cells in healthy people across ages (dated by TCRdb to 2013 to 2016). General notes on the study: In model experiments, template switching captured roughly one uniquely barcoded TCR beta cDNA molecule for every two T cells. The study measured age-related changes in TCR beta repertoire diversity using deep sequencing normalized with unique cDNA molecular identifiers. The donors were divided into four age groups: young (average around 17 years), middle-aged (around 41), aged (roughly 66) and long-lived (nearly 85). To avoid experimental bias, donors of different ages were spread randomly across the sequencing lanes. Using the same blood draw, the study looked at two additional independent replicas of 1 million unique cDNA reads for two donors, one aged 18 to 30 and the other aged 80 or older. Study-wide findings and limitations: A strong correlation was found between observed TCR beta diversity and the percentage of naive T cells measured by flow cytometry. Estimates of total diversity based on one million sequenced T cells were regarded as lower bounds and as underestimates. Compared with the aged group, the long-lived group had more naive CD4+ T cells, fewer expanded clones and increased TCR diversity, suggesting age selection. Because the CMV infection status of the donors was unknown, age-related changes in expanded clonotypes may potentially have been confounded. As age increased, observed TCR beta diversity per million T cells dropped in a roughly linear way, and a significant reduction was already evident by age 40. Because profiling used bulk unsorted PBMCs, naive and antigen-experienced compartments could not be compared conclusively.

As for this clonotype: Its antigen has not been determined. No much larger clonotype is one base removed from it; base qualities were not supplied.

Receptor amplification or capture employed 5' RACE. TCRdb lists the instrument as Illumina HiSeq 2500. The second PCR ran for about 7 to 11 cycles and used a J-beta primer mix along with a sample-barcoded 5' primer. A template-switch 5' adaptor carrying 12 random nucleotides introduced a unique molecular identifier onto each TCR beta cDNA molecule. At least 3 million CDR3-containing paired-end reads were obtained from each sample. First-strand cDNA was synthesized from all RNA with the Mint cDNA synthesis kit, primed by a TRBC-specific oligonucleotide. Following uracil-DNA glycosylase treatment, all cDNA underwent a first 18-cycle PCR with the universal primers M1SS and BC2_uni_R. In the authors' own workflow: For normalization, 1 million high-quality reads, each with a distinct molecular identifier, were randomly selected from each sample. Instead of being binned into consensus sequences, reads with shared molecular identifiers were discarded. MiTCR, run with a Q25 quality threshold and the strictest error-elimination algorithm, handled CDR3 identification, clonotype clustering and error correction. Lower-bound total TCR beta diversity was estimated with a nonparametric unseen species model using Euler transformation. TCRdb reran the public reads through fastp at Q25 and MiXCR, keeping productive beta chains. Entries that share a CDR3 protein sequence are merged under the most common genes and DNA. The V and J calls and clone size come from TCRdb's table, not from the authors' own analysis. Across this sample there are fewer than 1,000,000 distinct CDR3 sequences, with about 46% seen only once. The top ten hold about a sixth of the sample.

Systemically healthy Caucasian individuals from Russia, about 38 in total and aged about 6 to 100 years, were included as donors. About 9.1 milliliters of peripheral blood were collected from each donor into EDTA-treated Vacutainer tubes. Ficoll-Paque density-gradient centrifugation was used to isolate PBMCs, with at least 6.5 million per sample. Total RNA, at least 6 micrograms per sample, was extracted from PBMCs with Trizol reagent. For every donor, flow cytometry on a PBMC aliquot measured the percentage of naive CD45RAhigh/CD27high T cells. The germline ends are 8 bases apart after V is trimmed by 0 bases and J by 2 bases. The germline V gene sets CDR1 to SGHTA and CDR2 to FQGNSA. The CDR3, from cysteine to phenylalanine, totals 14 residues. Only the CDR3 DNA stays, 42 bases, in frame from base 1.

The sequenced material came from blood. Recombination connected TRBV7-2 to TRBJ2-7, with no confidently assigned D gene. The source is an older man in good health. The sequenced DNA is TGTGCCAGCAGCTTAGCACCTGAGACCTACGAGCAGTACTTC. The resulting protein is CASSLAPETYEQYF.